This T cell receptor beta chain was recorded in a study of blood T cell repertoires in COVID-19. In the study overall: Specimens from acute and convalescent COVID-19 originated in the United States, Italy and Spain. T cells, B-cell-depleted T cells, or PBMCs provided the cDNA or gDNA that served as material.

The CDR3 totals 15 residues. Germline CDR1 and CDR2: MNHEY and SVGEGT. The V and J ends lost 4 bases and 4 bases, in that order; junction bases with no gene match: 5. The authors' processing: Quantification of nucleated cells was approximated via reference gene primer amplification. The repertoire was sequenced with immunoSEQ multiplex PCR; TCRdb's copy has only in-frame clones and lacks some. V, J and clone size reflect that table, while D and trimming were determined from the DNA. This sample has 180,000 or so clones, with about 78% found just once. The J gene is TRBJ1-5, the V gene TRBV6-2 or TRBV6-3; 9 bases line up with TRBD1. Sequences were obtained from peripheral blood. The source is a woman aged 45-59 years with active or convalescent COVID-19. The CDR3 bases are TGTGCCAGCAGTTCGACAGGGGGTCGGAATCAGCCCCAGCATTTT. It codes for CASSSTGGRNQPQHF.